This T cell receptor (beta chain) was identified during a study of post-analysis software for immune sequencing data. Background on the study: Relapsing-remitting, secondary progressive and progressive-relapsing forms made up the multiple sclerosis disease courses.

The study, taken as a whole, reports: Controls showed lower frequencies than patients for a few TRBV segments, and TRBV5-6, TRBV5-1 and TRBV20-1 were among these. By F measure, samples from a shared preparation batch strongly co-clustered. Compared with controls, patients showed significantly lower normalized Chao1 diversity.

The germline gives CDR1 DFQATT, CDR2 SNEGSKA (reference sequence). V shed 2 bases, J shed 5 bases, and the junction held 6 bases outside the gene matches. This CDR3 is 14 amino acids long. About this clonotype itself: Its antigen is still unknown.

TCR beta cDNA libraries had unique molecular identifiers. From the PCR reads, TCRdb called clonotypes with MiXCR, one entry per CDR3 protein. There are hundreds of thousands of distinct CDR3 sequences in the sample; roughly 27% occur only once, and roughly 0.57% lies in the top ten. This sequence was found in a girl aged 5 to 17 with multiple sclerosis. The chain uses TRBV20-1 and TRBJ1-2; the match to TRBD1 covers 9 bases. The sequencing sample was made of blood. The CDR3 sequence: CSARPRQGGYGYTF. Written as DNA, the CDR3 is TGCAGTGCTAGACCACGACAGGGGGGGTATGGCTACACCTTC.